These 23 T cell receptor beta chains share one sample of origin, sequenced in a study of chemoradiotherapy in HPV16-positive cancers. Some clones are missing from TCRdb's copy, which holds only in-frame ones; the method was immunoSEQ multiplex PCR. The sample has about 68,000 clones, about 88% seen once. The sequences come from blood, collected from a patient who underwent chemoradiotherapy. Receptor source: a human donor with HPV-associated anogenital cancer.

This rearrangement joins TRBV15 to TRBJ1-2, with 8 bases aligning to TRBD1. This CDR3 region has 20 residues. Germline loops: CDR1 LNHNV, CDR2 YYDKDF (reference sequence). J gave up 1 base and V 6 bases, and 22 bases lay outside the gene matches. The CDR3 DNA reads TGTGCCACCAGAATGGCCATATTACGGACAGGGAAGGTAGGTAACTATGGCTACACCTTC. It codes for CATRMAILRTGKVGNYGYTF. The full variable domain, its missing parts supplied by reference TRBV15 and TRBJ1-2, is DAMVIQNPRYQVTQFGKPVTLSCSQTLNHNVMYWYQQKSSQAPKLLFHYYDKDFNNEADTPDNFQSRRPNTSFCFLDIRSPGLGDTAMYLCATRMAILRTGKVGNYGYTFGSGTRLTVV.

The rearrangement links TRBV27 to TRBJ2-7; no firm D call. Germline CDR1 is MNHEY and CDR2 is SMNVEV (reference sequence). The CDR3 totals 13 residues. V shed 3 bases and J shed 3 bases, with 9 bases lying between them. CDR3 sequence: CASSFSASYEQYF. The CDR3 DNA reads TGTGCCAGCAGTTTTTCCGCTAGCTACGAGCAGTACTTC.

The chain employs TRBV6-5 and TRBJ1-1; maybe TRBD1 (6 bases). The CDR3 is 14 residues long. V lost 7 bases, J lost 3 bases, and 15 bases lay in between. Germline CDR1 is MNHEY and CDR2 is SVGAGI. In nucleotides, the CDR3 is TGTGCCAGCACAGACGACAGGCGATACACTGAAGCTTTCTTT. It translates to CASTDDRRYTEAFF.

CDR3 protein: CASNGSLAGASTQYF. The DNA of the CDR3 is TGCGCCAGCAACGGGTCGCTAGCGGGGGCAAGTACGCAGTATTTT. The genes are TRBV10-1 and TRBJ2-3, with 10 bases that match TRBD2. Per the germline V gene, CDR1 is WNHNN and CDR2 is SYGVQD (reference sequence). The CDR3 is 15 residues long. The V and J ends lost 7 bases and 8 bases, in that order; junction bases with no gene match: 12.

This clone was recorded only once. This chain uses TRBV5-1 with TRBJ2-6, with D tentatively TRBD2 (6 bases). Germline lookup yields CDR1 SGHRS and CDR2 YFSETQ. The CDR3 runs to 17 residues. The V gene lost 0 bases and the J gene lost 3 bases, with 13 bases spanning the gap. The CDR3 DNA is TGCGCCAGCAGCTTGGGGCGGGGAGCGGTTGGGGCCAACGTCCTGACTTTC. Translated, it gives CASSLGRGAVGANVLTF.

V is TRBV5-6 and J is TRBJ2-3; weak D call: TRBD1 (5 bases). Germline loops: CDR1 SGHDT, CDR2 YYEEEE. Trimming shortened V by 6 bases and J by 0 bases, and 11 bases separated the two germline ends. This CDR3 has 14 amino acids. The chain's CDR3 is CASTTRGSTDTQYF. The CDR3 DNA follows: TGTGCCAGCACGACAAGGGGTAGCACAGATACGCAGTATTTT.

This chain links TRBV19 with TRBJ1-4; unclear D gene. The CDR3 length is 15 residues. Germline values: CDR1 LNHDA, CDR2 SQIVND (reference sequence). V shed 6 bases and J shed 4 bases, with 15 bases lying between them. The CDR3 sequence: CASSPSSNFNEKLFF. CDR3 nucleotide sequence: TGTGCCAGTAGCCCCTCCTCCAACTTTAATGAAAAACTGTTTTTT. Based on the CDR3 plus reference TRBV19 and TRBJ1-4, the full variable domain is DGGITQSPKYLFRKEGQNVTLSCEQNLNHDAMYWYRQDPGQGLRLIYYSQIVNDFQKGDIAEGYSVSREKKESFPLTVTSAQKNPTAFYLCASSPSSNFNEKLFFGSGTQLSVL.

The chain has TRBV28 and TRBJ2-3; TRBD2 aligns across 11 bases. This CDR3 is 18 amino acids long. Looked up from germline, CDR1 is MDHEN and CDR2 is SYDVKM. V gave up 6 bases and J gave up 4 bases; unmatched junction bases: 15. Here the CDR3 reads CASSRGPTSGSKADTQYF. The CDR3 bases are TGTGCCAGCAGCCGGGGCCCCACTAGCGGGAGTAAGGCAGATACGCAGTATTTT.

The chain is built from TRBV2 and TRBJ2-2; the D is unclear. The CDR3 extends over 14 amino acids. Germline CDR1 reads SNHLY; CDR2 reads FYNNEI. V was clipped by 7 bases and J by 1 base, with 10 bases between them. The CDR3 DNA is TGTGCCAGCACCCAAGAATTGAACACCGGGGAGCTGTTTTTT. Its protein product is CASTQELNTGELFF.

The chain recombines TRBV6-5 with TRBJ1-2; TRBD1 matches at 8 bases. The ends lost 4 bases at V and 7 bases at J; junction bases unmatched: 11. Germline assignment: CDR1 MNHEY and CDR2 SVGAGI. CDR3 length equals 15 residues. CDR3 in amino acids: CASSSGNRGLVGYTF. The CDR3 nucleotides read TGTGCCAGCAGTTCGGGAAACAGGGGGTTGGTTGGCTACACCTTC.

The gene calls are TRBV9 and TRBJ1-2; no clear D gene. V dropped 0 bases and J dropped 1 base, with 10 bases sitting between them. The CDR3 covers 15 residues. Germline loops: CDR1 SGDLS, CDR2 YYNGEE. For the CDR3, the DNA is TGTGCCAGCAGCGTAGCGCTCCACGTTAACTATGGCTACACCTTC. Encoded protein: CASSVALHVNYGYTF.

This sequence joins TRBV6-1 and TRBJ1-5, with a tentative D call TRBD1 (6 bases). Per the germline V gene, CDR1 is MNHNS and CDR2 is SASEGT. The V and J ends lost 4 bases and 4 bases respectively, with 14 bases between them. This CDR3 is built from 15 residues. As DNA, the CDR3 is TGTGCCAGCAGTGGCCGGGGGCAGGGGAATCAGCCCCAGCATTTT. Its translation: CASSGRGQGNQPQHF.

The CDR3 region is CASSLGGGQTDTQYF. The CDR3 coding sequence is TGTGCCAGCAGCTTAGGGGGGGGCCAGACAGATACGCAGTATTTT. The chain combines TRBV11-3 with TRBJ2-3, with D perhaps matching TRBD2 (7 bases). Germline lookup yields CDR1 SGHNT and CDR2 YENEEA. Between the trimmed V and J ends, which lost 1 base and 3 bases, there was a span of 11 bases. The CDR3 extends over 15 amino acids.

The chain uses TRBV27 and TRBJ2-3; the D gene could be TRBD1 or TRBD2 (5 bases each). Trimming took off 8 bases at V and 0 bases at J, with 12 bases between the two ends. The CDR3 contains 14 residues. Germline V gives CDR1 MNHEY, CDR2 SMNVEV (reference sequence). The CDR3 DNA sequence: TGTGCCAGCGGTCGGGGCCCTAGCACAGATACGCAGTATTTT. It codes for CASGRGPSTDTQYF.

The rearrangement uses TRBV30 and TRBJ2-2; tentative D call: TRBD1 (6 bases). Between the trimmed V and J ends, which lost 3 bases and 0 bases, there was a span of 8 bases. CDR3 length: 14 amino acids. Germline lookup yields CDR1 GTSNPN and CDR2 SVGIG (reference sequence). The CDR3 region is CAWRDRSNTGELFF. In DNA form, the CDR3 reads TGTGCCTGGAGGGACAGATCGAACACCGGGGAGCTGTTTTTT.

About this clone itself: One end of the junction fails to match germline, which may point to a read error. The chain employs TRBV7-7 and TRBJ2-5; no clear D. The CDR3 runs 15 residues. Germline V gene data show CDR1 as SSHAT and CDR2 as FNYEAQ (reference sequence). The CDR3 loop is CASSSGRHLQETQYF. CDR3 coding DNA: TGTGCTAGCAGCTCAGGACGGCACCTCCAAGAGACCCAGTACTTC.

The rearrangement joins TRBV2 to TRBJ2-5, with D hard to call. The germline V gene has CDR1 SNHLY and CDR2 FYNNEI. V lost 8 bases and J 4 bases, leaving 5 bases between the germline ends. There are 10 residues in the CDR3. The DNA for the CDR3 is TGTGCCAGCCTCTCAGAGACCCAGTACTTC. Amino acids: CASLSETQYF.

The V gene is TRBV6-1, the J gene TRBJ1-3; 8 bases align to TRBD1. V shed 10 bases and J 2 bases; nucleotides not matched to a gene: 7. CDR1 and CDR2 (germline): MNHNS, SASEGT. This CDR3 spans 14 amino acids. The CDR3 is CATRDRGTGNTIYF. The CDR3 nucleotides read TGTGCCACAAGAGACAGGGGTACTGGAAACACCATATATTTT.

The rearrangement joins TRBV28 to TRBJ2-6; D might be TRBD2 (5 bases). Per the germline V gene, CDR1 is MDHEN and CDR2 is SYDVKM. The CDR3 is made up of 18 amino acids. The V gene lost 3 bases and the J gene lost 0 bases, with 15 bases spanning the gap. CDR3 nucleotide sequence: TGTGCCAGCAGTTTTAATAGGCGGGCCATCTCTGGGGCCAACGTCCTGACTTTC. Translation gives CASSFNRRAISGANVLTF.

The V gene is TRBV9, the J gene TRBJ2-1; D uncertain. CDR3 length: 12 amino acids. Germline CDR1 reads SGDLS; CDR2 reads YYNGEE. V lost 4 bases and J 7 bases, leaving 9 bases between the germline ends. CDR3 amino acids: CASSPAGNEQFF. The CDR3 DNA reads TGTGCCAGCAGCCCCGCAGGTAATGAGCAGTTCTTC.

This clone was detected a few times. The chain recombines TRBV19 with TRBJ1-4, with D unresolved. Germline V gives CDR1 LNHDA, CDR2 SQIVND (reference sequence). The V end lost 5 bases, the J end lost 7 bases, and 11 bases lay between the germline ends. This CDR3 has 13 residues. CDR3 sequence: CASSVRVGEKLFF. The CDR3 DNA is TGTGCCAGTAGTGTAAGGGTTGGTGAAAAACTGTTTTTT.

The table lists this clone with a count of one. In DNA, the CDR3 is TGTGCCAGCAGTTACACAGGCTATGGCTACACCTTC. This encodes CASSYTGYGYTF. V is TRBV6-5 and J is TRBJ1-2; the D gene is possibly TRBD1 (5 bases). Trimming removed 2 bases from V and 4 bases from J, with 5 bases in between. The germline CDR1 and CDR2 sequences are MNHEY and SVGAGI. The length of the CDR3 is 12 residues.

The chain has TRBV10-2 and TRBJ2-7; D uncertain. Germline CDR1 and CDR2: WSHSY and SAAADI. The germline V and J ends were trimmed by 8 bases and 0 bases, with 17 bases remaining between them. The CDR3 sequence is 15 residues long. In nucleotides, the CDR3 is TGCGCCAGCCGGGTACAACCCCGGGCCTCCTACGAGCAGTACTTC. Its translation: CASRVQPRASYEQYF.